Presented here are 29 T cell receptor beta chains from one specimen sequenced in a study of T cells expressing NK-cell markers (dated by TCRdb to 2020 to 2022). Receptor amplification or capture employed 5' RACE. The run used an Illumina HiSeq 2000. TCRdb reprocessed the reads and assigns one entry to each CDR3 protein sequence, leaving out DNA. The table for this sample shows around 260,000 distinct CDR3 sequences. Of the sample, roughly 4.2% falls within the top ten clones. Sequenced material: blood T cells: a sorted CD56 or NKG2C T cell subset, CD4+ or CD8+ T cells, or bulk PBMC T cells (not recorded which). All receptors come from a woman aged 18 to 75 in good health.

The chain couples TRBV6-1 to TRBJ2-1; absent DNA, TCRdb's TRBD1 call cannot be checked. Germline assignment: CDR1 MNHNS and CDR2 SASEGT. The CDR3 extends over 15 amino acids. The CDR3 here is CASSPGGGGNNEQFF.

This CDR3 reads CSAMTPDRPTYGYTF. The rearrangement uses TRBV20-1 and TRBJ1-2; TCRdb's D call of TRBD1 is untestable without DNA. This CDR3 is built from 15 residues. Germline V gives CDR1 DFQATT, CDR2 SNEGSKA (reference sequence).

The V gene is TRBV6-2 or TRBV6-3, the J gene TRBJ1-6. Germline V CDR1 and CDR2: MNHEY, SVGEGT. This CDR3 region has 15 residues. CDR3 sequence reads: CASSYSTQQNSPLHF.

CDR3 protein: CASFNGGPPNTGELFF. V usage is TRBV6-2 or TRBV6-3 and J usage is TRBJ2-2; the TCRdb call, TRBD1, lacks DNA for checking. CDR3 length: 16 residues. Germline V gene data show CDR1 as MNHEY and CDR2 as SVGEGT.

The V and J genes are TRBV12-3 or TRBV12-4 and TRBJ1-5; the TCRdb call, TRBD1, lacks DNA for checking. This CDR3 is built from 12 residues. CDR3 region: CASSAWGQPQHF.

The chain couples TRBV29-1 to TRBJ2-1; TCRdb picks TRBD2, but there is no DNA to check that call. The CDR3 loop spans 14 amino acids. CDR1 and CDR2 (germline): SQVTM, ANQGSEA. CDR3 sequence reads: CSVARTRFRDEQFF.

The chain uses TRBV12-3 or TRBV12-4 and TRBJ2-5. CDR3 size: 13 residues. This CDR3 is CASRPTVQETQYF.

The J gene is TRBJ2-1, the V gene TRBV5-8. Germline V gives CDR1 SGHTS, CDR2 YDEGEE. This CDR3 region has 17 residues. The CDR3 loop reads CASSSANLRQTYNEQFF.

The gene calls are TRBV12-3 or TRBV12-4 and TRBJ2-3. This CDR3 comprises 12 residues. CDR3 residues: CASRMVSDTQYF.

The rearrangement uses TRBV20-1 and TRBJ2-1; as DNA is missing, the TRBD2 call by TCRdb cannot be tested. The CDR3 is 14 residues long. Germline CDR1 is DFQATT and CDR2 is SNEGSKA (reference sequence). The CDR3 loop is CSGLGLAGRNEQFF.

This chain links TRBV19 with TRBJ2-6. The CDR3 is made up of 21 amino acids. Germline CDR1 and CDR2: LNHDA and SQIVND (reference sequence). CDR3 region: CASSVDTILGTGNSGANVLTF.

This chain joins TRBV6-1 and TRBJ1-5; TCRdb's D gene call, TRBD1, goes unchecked for lack of DNA. Germline-derived CDR1 and CDR2 are MNHNS and SASEGT. CDR3 length: 15 residues. The CDR3 region is CASRNRGTSNQPQHF.

The chain has TRBV23-1 and TRBJ2-1; with no DNA, the TCRdb D assignment of TRBD2 cannot be verified. TRBV23-1 is treated as an ORF (open reading frame) with a function not yet certain. There are 20 residues in the CDR3. CDR3: CASSQSSLAGGSRYYNEQFF.

The chain recombines TRBV7-6 with TRBJ2-4; TCRdb gives TRBD1 as the D gene, but with no DNA this cannot be confirmed. There are 13 residues in the CDR3. Germline V CDR1 and CDR2: SGHVS, FNYEAQ. CDR3 amino acids: CASSPGAKNIQYF.

V gene TRBV15 combines with J gene TRBJ2-2; without DNA, the TCRdb call of TRBD2 cannot be checked. The CDR3 consists of 17 residues. The germline gives CDR1 LNHNV, CDR2 YYDKDF (reference sequence). The CDR3 sequence is CATSRGSGRANTGELFF. The full variable domain, with the rest looked up from reference TRBV15 and TRBJ2-2, is DAMVIQNPRYQVTQFGKPVTLSCSQTLNHNVMYWYQQKSSQAPKLLFHYYDKDFNNEADTPDNFQSRRPNTSFCFLDIRSPGLGDTAMYLCATSRGSGRANTGELFFGEGSRLTVL.

This chain uses TRBV2 with TRBJ2-1; as DNA is missing, the TRBD2 call by TCRdb cannot be tested. The CDR3 is 13 residues long. CDR1 and CDR2 from the germline V gene are SNHLY and FYNNEI. CDR3 sequence reads: CASSEFGGREQFF.

This chain joins TRBV20-1 and TRBJ2-7. Germline CDR1 reads DFQATT; CDR2 reads SNEGSKA (reference sequence). The CDR3 is 12 residues long. The CDR3 spells CSAKTTTYEQYF.

V gene TRBV5-6 combines with J gene TRBJ1-4. The CDR3 has 14 amino acids. From germline, CDR1 is SGHDT and CDR2 YYEEEE. The CDR3 here is CASSPLSTNEKLFF. The full variable domain, its missing parts supplied by reference TRBV5-6 and TRBJ1-4, is DAGVTQSPTHLIKTRGQQVTLRCSPKSGHDTVSWYQQALGQGPQFIFQYYEEEERQRGNFPDRFSGHQFPNYSSELNVNALLLGDSALYLCASSPLSTNEKLFFGSGTQLSVL.

The chain couples TRBV30 to TRBJ2-3. Germline V gene sequence: CDR1 GTSNPN, CDR2 SVGIG (reference sequence). The CDR3 is made up of 13 amino acids. The CDR3 here is CAWSASSRDTQYF. The full variable domain, its missing parts supplied by reference TRBV30 and TRBJ2-3, is SQTIHQWPATLVQPVGSPLSLECTVEGTSNPNLYWYRQAAGRGLQLLFYSVGIGQISSEVPQNLSASRPQDRQFILSSKKLLLSDSGFYLCAWSASSRDTQYFGPGTRLTVL.

J is TRBJ2-1 and V is TRBV10-3; the D call from TCRdb, TRBD2, cannot be confirmed without DNA. The CDR3 has 15 amino acids. Germline CDR1 and CDR2: ENHRY and SYGVKD. CDR3 protein: CAINPSGGANNEQFF.

The CDR3 spells CAWSTDRKAFF. The rearrangement uses TRBV30 and TRBJ1-1; TCRdb names TRBD1, which stays unverified in the absence of DNA. CDR1 and CDR2 (germline): GTSNPN, SVGIG (reference sequence). The CDR3 contains 11 residues.

The chain couples TRBV7-2 to TRBJ1-6; TCRdb returns TRBD1, unconfirmable since there is no DNA. Germline V gene lookup returns CDR1 SGHTA and CDR2 FQGNSA. The CDR3 sequence is 14 residues long. CDR3 in amino acids: CASTHSTGLSPLHF.

J is TRBJ2-1 and V is TRBV18; TCRdb gives TRBD1 as the D gene, but with no DNA this cannot be confirmed. This CDR3 is built from 16 residues. Germline assignment: CDR1 KGHSH and CDR2 LQKENI. CDR3 sequence reads: CASSPDRTHLGGKQFF.

The chain combines TRBV12-3 or TRBV12-4 with TRBJ2-1. The CDR3 contains 14 residues. This chain's CDR3 is CASNPGGSYNEQFF.

The chain uses TRBV7-2 and TRBJ1-6. Looked up from germline, CDR1 is SGHTA and CDR2 is FQGNSA. This CDR3 spans 15 amino acids. The CDR3 spells CASSLGRRGNSPLHF.

The gene calls are TRBV7-2 and TRBJ1-4; there is no DNA to check the TCRdb D call of TRBD1. The CDR3 has 16 residues. CDR1 and CDR2 (germline): SGHTA, FQGNSA. This CDR3 is CASSLSQGVLNEKLFF. Together with reference TRBV7-2 and TRBJ1-4, the CDR3 gives the full variable domain: GAGVSQSPSNKVTEKGKDVELRCDPISGHTALYWYRQSLGQGLEFLIYFQGNSAPDKSGLPSDRFSAERTGGSVSTLTIQRTQQEDSAVYLCASSLSQGVLNEKLFFGSGTQLSVL.

The genes are TRBV12-3 or TRBV12-4 and TRBJ1-3. CDR3 length: 15 residues. The CDR3 sequence: CASSLWQIKGNTIYF.

V usage is TRBV6-1 and J usage is TRBJ1-5; TCRdb picks TRBD1, but there is no DNA to check that call. The CDR3 extends over 14 amino acids. Looked up from germline, CDR1 is MNHNS and CDR2 is SASEGT. The CDR3 sequence: CASREQGLLEPQHF.

The V gene is TRBV5-6, the J gene TRBJ1-2; TCRdb proposes TRBD1, but this gene call is untestable without DNA. The CDR3 spans 15 residues. Germline assignment: CDR1 SGHDT and CDR2 YYEEEE. CDR3 amino acids: CASRPGPANSYGYTF.